The source of this T cell receptor beta chain is a study of human T cells and chemical hapten exposure (dated by TCRdb to the early 2020s). About the full investigation: For sensitization, 2% DPC in acetone was applied to an approximately 2 cm by approximately 2 cm area of upper inner arm skin. Throughout the approximately 24-week study period, patients were also given weekly therapeutic DPC doses on the scalp. Patch testing was done on the upper back using Finn chambers containing 0.01% DPC, and results were scored after 6 days according to International Contact Dermatitis Research Group standards. Most of the patients in the cohort were female, and the cohort covered alopecia areata with under or over 50% scalp involvement, alopecia totalis and alopecia universalis. The libraries were sequenced as a pool, and the TCR yield per sample differed mostly because of small variations in library volumes within the pool. The study tracked peripheral blood TCR repertoire changes in vivo during primary and secondary sensitization to the hapten diphenylcyclopropenone (DPC) in alopecia patients. Blood was sampled from patients pre-sensitization (week 0) and at 2, 6 and about 24 weeks after DPC sensitization. Nearly 30 alopecia patients provided blood for TCR sequencing at one to four time points (pre-sensitization, 2, 6 and 24 weeks).

Library preparation employed RACE. This sample was sequenced with a NextSeq 500. During library preparation, unique molecular identifiers were attached to individual cDNA molecules so that TCRs could be counted quantitatively and reproducibly. Each blood RNA sample was used to sequence both TCR alpha and TCR beta chains. As for how the authors treated the data: The median number of TCRs per sample was over 85,000, ranging from roughly 20,000 to 700,000. The Decombinator software suite was used to annotate V, J and CDR3 in the TCR reads. For the PS versus PT1 abundance plots, all samples were subsampled to the same number of TCRs (28,000). Expanded TCRs were defined as absent before sensitization and observed at least eight times at the 2-week time point. TCRdb reran the public reads through fastp at Q25 and MiXCR, keeping productive beta chains. Under each unique CDR3 protein, matching rows form one entry showing the most common genes and DNA. The authors' filters were not applied to this entry. Within this sample are about 120,000 distinct CDR3 sequences, with 9% to 14% of them counted one time only. Roughly 1.5% of the sample belongs to the ten largest clones.

The germline V gene encodes CDR1 SNHLY and CDR2 FYNNEI. Counted from cysteine to phenylalanine, this CDR3 has 17 amino acids. Of the read, only the CDR3 DNA is kept; its 51 bases are in frame from base 1. V trim: 0 bases; J trim: 3 bases; unmatched bases: 4. Worth noting for this clonotype: Its antigen is currently not known. No base quality information exists; no much larger clone differs at one position.

Overall results and qualifications from the work: DPC sensitization did not change the number of TCRs with a frequency above 1 in 1000, and there was no evidence of changes in global repertoire structure. Expanded TCRs formed significantly more large CDR3 similarity clusters than pre-sensitization or healthy control sets, consistent with antigen-driven responses. After repeated subsampling, changes were observed in the strength of the expansion versus patch-test correlation and in the threshold at which the correlation became significant. Patch test score was positively correlated with the number of PT1 expanded TCRs, with significance at thresholds 8, 16 and 32 but not at 4. Because all patients had alopecia, a presumed autoimmune disease, the immune response of the patients might differ from that of healthy individuals.

According to the study, the label for this sample's time point signals: patch test 1, 2 weeks after DPC sensitization. The sample's treatment or condition label, in plain terms: therapeutic diphenylcyclopropenone sensitization with weekly scalp DPC. At every patch-test visit, the blood draw took place before the patch test was put on. Patients were eligible if aged 18 to 70, diagnosed with alopecia and judged suitable for DPC therapy, and pregnant patients were excluded. Total RNA was extracted from unfractionated whole blood collected in Tempus Blood RNA tubes. Specimen: whole blood, collected in connection with sensitization to the hapten diphenylcyclopropenone (DPC). The chain employs TRBV2 and TRBJ2-3; the junction holds 12 bases that match TRBD2. The source of this sequence is a woman aged 45 to 65 with alopecia areata. Some clones in this sample may be carry-over from other donors' samples. The bases read TGTGCCAGCAGTGAAGCTCCCGGGACTAGCGGGACAGATACGCAGTATTTT. Its product reads: CASSEAPGTSGTDTQYF.